These 3 T cell receptor beta chains share one sample of origin, sequenced in a study of T cells in Graves' hyperthyroidism and ophthalmopathy. The TCR beta CDR3 regions underwent amplification using RNA transcripts as the source. An initial round of RT-PCR targeting the TCR CDR3 relied on the HTBI primer set. TCRdb re-derived calls from the multiplex PCR reads in MiXCR, one entry per CDR3 protein. The profile shows about 640,000 distinct CDR3 sequences, about 20% of them singletons. The specimen was blood. These receptors all come from a man aged 25 to 40 with Graves' ophthalmopathy.

The chain joins TRBV3-1 to TRBJ1-1, with D uncertain. Trimming shortened V by 3 bases and J by 4 bases, and 15 bases separated the two germline ends. The CDR3 sequence is 15 residues long. Germline V gene sequence: CDR1 LGHDT, CDR2 YNNKEL (reference sequence). The CDR3: CASSQGTAFTTEAFF. CDR3 DNA: TGTGCCAGCAGCCAGGGAACAGCATTTACCACTGAAGCTTTCTTT.

The rearrangement joins TRBV28 to TRBJ2-1, with D possibly TRBD1 on 6 matching bases. V lost 5 bases and J 15 bases, leaving 14 bases between the germline ends. Germline V gene data show CDR1 as MDHEN and CDR2 as SYDVKM. The CDR3 sequence is 11 residues long. CDR3 amino acids: CASSTGFSRFF. Here the CDR3 DNA reads TGTGCCAGCAGTACAGGGTTTTCTCGGTTCTTC.

A few counts support this clonotype. The chain couples TRBV7-9 to TRBJ1-1; TRBD1 might be the D (5 bases). The V end lost 5 bases, the J end lost 7 bases, and 17 bases lay between the germline ends. From germline, CDR1 is SEHNR and CDR2 FQNEAQ (reference sequence). The CDR3 has 14 amino acids. Here the CDR3 DNA reads TGTGCCAGCAGCCGACGGCCCCCCGACAGTGAAGCTTTCTTT. Residues: CASSRRPPDSEAFF.